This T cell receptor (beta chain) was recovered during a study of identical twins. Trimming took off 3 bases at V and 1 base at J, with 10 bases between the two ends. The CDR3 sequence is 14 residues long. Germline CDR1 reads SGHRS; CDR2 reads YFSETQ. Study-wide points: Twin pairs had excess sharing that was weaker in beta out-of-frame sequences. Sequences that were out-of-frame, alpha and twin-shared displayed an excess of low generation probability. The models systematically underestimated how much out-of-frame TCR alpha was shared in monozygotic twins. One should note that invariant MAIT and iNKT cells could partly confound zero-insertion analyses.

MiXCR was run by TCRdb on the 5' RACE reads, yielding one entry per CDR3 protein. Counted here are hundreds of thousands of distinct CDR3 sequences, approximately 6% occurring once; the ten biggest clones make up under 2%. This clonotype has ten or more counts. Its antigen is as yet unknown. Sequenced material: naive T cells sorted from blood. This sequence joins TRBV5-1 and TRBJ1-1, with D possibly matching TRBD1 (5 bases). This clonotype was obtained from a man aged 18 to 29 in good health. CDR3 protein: CASSSDTTNTEAFF. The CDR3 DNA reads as TGCGCCAGCAGCTCGGACACCACGAACACTGAAGCTTTCTTT. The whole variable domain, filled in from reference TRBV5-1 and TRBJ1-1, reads KAGVTQTPRYLIKTRGQQVTLSCSPISGHRSVSWYQQTPGQGLQFLFEYFSETQRNKGNFPGRFSGRQFSNSRSEMNVSTLELGDSALYLCASSSDTTNTEAFFGQGTRLTVV.